These 26 T cell receptor beta chains share one sample of origin, sequenced in a study of shared clonotypes between healthy human individuals. CD8 cells classed as naive were CD45RO-negative and positively selected for CCR7, excluding terminally differentiated effector memory CD45RA+ cells. The repertoire was sequenced with immunoSEQ multiplex PCR; TCRdb's copy has only in-frame clones and lacks some. The sample consists of about 2.2 million clones, under 95% of them appearing once. Sequencing input: naive CD8+ T cells from PBMCs. The receptors derive from a man in his late teens or twenties in good health. Some clones in this sample may be carry-over from other donors' samples.

The sample holds one count of this clone. The chain combines TRBV28 with TRBJ2-1, with TRBD2 identical over 7 bases. The CDR3 is 18 amino acids. Germline loops: CDR1 MDHEN, CDR2 SYDVKM. The junction had 16 bases not matched to a gene; V was cut back by 6 bases and J by 2 bases. The DNA for the CDR3 is TGTGCCAGCAGCCCGACTAGACGGGAGGCCGTACCCTACAATGAGCAGTTCTTC. Translating it yields CASSPTRREAVPYNEQFF.

The J gene is TRBJ1-1, the V gene TRBV7-9, with a tentative D call TRBD1 (5 bases). With 3 bases removed from V and 7 bases from J, the gap between germline ends came to 9 bases. The CDR3 loop spans 12 amino acids. The germline V gene encodes CDR1 SEHNR and CDR2 FQNEAQ (reference sequence). CDR3 in amino acids: CASSFDSFEAFF. As DNA, the CDR3 is TGTGCCAGCAGCTTCGACAGTTTTGAAGCTTTCTTT.

In nucleotides, the CDR3 is TGCGCCAGCAGCCCACGACAGGCCGAATATTTCGAGCAGTACTTC. The encoded protein is CASSPRQAEYFEQYF. The gene calls are TRBV4-1 and TRBJ2-7; D might be TRBD1 (6 bases). V shed 4 bases and J shed 6 bases, with 19 bases lying between them. CDR1 and CDR2 from the germline V gene are MGHRA and YSYEKL. CDR3 length equals 15 residues.

The chain links TRBV7-9 to TRBJ1-2, with D unclear. The V end lost 4 bases, the J end lost 3 bases, and 9 bases lay between the germline ends. Germline V gene data show CDR1 as SEHNR and CDR2 as FQNEAQ (reference sequence). The CDR3 consists of 13 residues. The CDR3: CASSSTTYYGYTF. DNA of the CDR3: TGTGCCAGCAGCTCGACAACATACTATGGCTACACCTTC. The complete variable domain, with remaining parts taken from reference TRBV7-9 and TRBJ1-2, reads DTGVSQNPRHKITKRGQNVTFRCDPISEHNRLYWYRQTLGQGPEFLTYFQNEAQLEKSRLLSDRFSAERPKGSFSTLEIQRTEQGDSAMYLCASSSTTYYGYTFGSGTRLTVV.

V and J are TRBV6-1 and TRBJ2-7, with D possibly TRBD2 on 6 matching bases. Germline V CDR1 and CDR2: MNHNS, SASEGT. Between the trimmed V and J ends, which lost 5 bases and 5 bases, there was a span of 19 bases. The CDR3 spans 15 residues. This CDR3 is CASSQSVSGENEQYF. In DNA, the CDR3 is TGTGCCAGCAGTCAGTCCGTGTCGGGGGAGAACGAGCAGTACTTC.

Note on this clone: Other DNA sequences in the sample encode the same CDR3. The CDR3 sequence is CASSLGAGTYEQYF. The CDR3 DNA reads as TGTGCCAGCAGCTTAGGGGCGGGAACTTACGAGCAGTACTTC. This chain uses TRBV11-2 with TRBJ2-7, with a weak D call TRBD2 (6 bases). The V end lost 1 base, the J end lost 4 bases, and 11 bases lay between the germline ends. Germline assignment: CDR1 SGHAT and CDR2 FQNNGV. This CDR3 is 14 amino acids long.

The V call is TRBV5-1, the J call TRBJ2-3; D is unclear. The germline V and J ends were trimmed by 1 base and 4 bases, with 16 bases remaining between them. The CDR3 covers 16 residues. The germline gives CDR1 SGHRS, CDR2 YFSETQ. CDR3 in amino acids: CASSLYGIESPDTQYF. The CDR3, as DNA: TGCGCCAGCAGCTTGTATGGAATAGAGTCCCCAGATACGCAGTATTTT.

V gene TRBV4-1 combines with J gene TRBJ2-1; 8 bases map to TRBD2. The CDR3 length is 15 residues. The ends lost 0 bases at V and 6 bases at J; junction bases unmatched: 4. CDR1 and CDR2 (germline): MGHRA, YSYEKL. CDR3 bases: TGCGCCAGCAGCCAAGATCGGCGGGAGGCCAATGAGCAGTTCTTC. This sequence encodes CASSQDRREANEQFF.

The CDR3 loop reads CAISAPSGTSGSGTYNEQFF. In DNA form, the CDR3 reads TGTGCCATCAGTGCCCCCTCGGGGACTAGCGGGAGCGGCACCTACAATGAGCAGTTCTTC. V usage is TRBV10-3 and J usage is TRBJ2-1; 14 nucleotides agree with TRBD2. The length of the CDR3 is 20 residues. Germline-derived CDR1 and CDR2 are ENHRY and SYGVKD. V lost 4 bases, J lost 2 bases, and 13 bases stayed unmatched.

The chain uses TRBV28 and TRBJ2-1; TRBD2 agrees at 14 bases. The J segment lost 4 bases and the V segment lost 6 bases, leaving 5 bases of the junction unmatched. The V gene's germline CDR1 is MDHEN and CDR2 SYDVKM. The CDR3 runs 16 residues. The CDR3 bases are TGTGCCAGCAGCCGAAGGACTAGCGGGAGGTACAATGAGCAGTTCTTC. Translation gives CASSRRTSGRYNEQFF.

The chain couples TRBV4-1 to TRBJ1-3; D gene unclear. CDR1 is MGHRA, CDR2 YSYEKL, per germline. The germline V and J ends were trimmed by 2 bases and 2 bases, with 10 bases remaining between them. The CDR3 is made up of 15 amino acids. The CDR3 loop is CASSQNPGAGNTIYF. The DNA for the CDR3 is TGCGCCAGCAGCCAAAACCCTGGGGCTGGAAACACCATATATTTT.

The chain is built from TRBV7-9 and TRBJ1-5, with 8 nucleotides matching TRBD1. CDR1 and CDR2 from the germline V gene are SEHNR and FQNEAQ (reference sequence). V lost 1 base, J lost 0 bases, and 11 bases stayed unmatched. This CDR3 is 19 amino acids long. CDR3 nucleotides: TGTGCCAGCAGCTTAGGGGGCAGGGGGCCGGAAAATAGCAATCAGCCCCAGCATTTT. It is translated as CASSLGGRGPENSNQPQHF.

The V and J genes are TRBV27 and TRBJ2-2; TRBD1 matches 12 bases. J gave up 4 bases and V 6 bases, and 3 bases lay outside the gene matches. Germline V CDR1 and CDR2: MNHEY, SMNVEV (reference sequence). The CDR3 sequence is 15 residues long. This CDR3 reads CASSRDRGRTGELFF. The CDR3 DNA is TGTGCCAGCAGCCGGGACAGGGGGCGCACCGGGGAGCTGTTTTTT.

This clone appeared once. This chain connects TRBV2 to TRBJ2-7; a weak D match, TRBD2 (6 bases). V dropped 4 bases and J dropped 2 bases, with 18 bases sitting between them. Germline V gives CDR1 SNHLY, CDR2 FYNNEI. The CDR3 is 16 residues long. The CDR3 DNA reads as TGTGCCAGCAGTGGAAAAATAGCGGAAATACCCTACGAGCAGTACTTC. This encodes CASSGKIAEIPYEQYF.

This sequence joins TRBV7-9 and TRBJ2-1; no firm D call. This CDR3 contains 15 residues. V shed 8 bases and J shed 4 bases, with 18 bases lying between them. CDR1 is SEHNR, CDR2 FQNEAQ, per germline (reference sequence). CDR3 in DNA: TGTGCCAGCCGGATGGACGGGCCTAGGTACAATGAGCAGTTCTTC. Translation gives CASRMDGPRYNEQFF.

The genes are TRBV7-2 and TRBJ1-1; the D gene is possibly TRBD1 (5 bases). The germline V and J ends were trimmed by 5 bases and 6 bases, with 22 bases remaining between them. The CDR3 contains 16 residues. Germline-derived CDR1 and CDR2 are SGHTA and FQGNSA. The CDR3 protein is CASSHTAGGGRAEAFF. In nucleotides, the CDR3 is TGTGCCAGCAGCCACACGGCCGGGGGGGGAAGGGCTGAAGCTTTCTTT.

The V gene is TRBV4-1, the J gene TRBJ1-2, with a possible D match to TRBD1 (5 bases). The CDR3 extends over 17 amino acids. The germline V gene encodes CDR1 MGHRA and CDR2 YSYEKL. Trimming removed 0 bases at V and 3 bases at J, with 17 bases between. Written as DNA, the CDR3 is TGCGCCAGCAGCCAAGAGATTTGGAGGGGTTCGGACTATGGCTACACCTTC. Protein sequence: CASSQEIWRGSDYGYTF.

The rearrangement links TRBV19 to TRBJ2-6, with TRBD1 matching over 8 bases. This CDR3 comprises 17 residues. Germline assignment: CDR1 LNHDA and CDR2 SQIVND (reference sequence). Unmatched junction bases numbered 7, after V lost 3 bases and J lost 3 bases. The CDR3 sequence is CASSISDRGNGANVLTF. For the CDR3, the DNA is TGTGCCAGTAGTATTTCAGACAGGGGTAATGGGGCCAACGTCCTGACTTTC.

In regard to this clone: Other DNA sequences in the same sample also yield this CDR3. The CDR3, as DNA: TGTGCCAGCAGTTTTGGGGAGAACTATGGCTACACCTTC. Its translation is CASSFGENYGYTF. The genes are TRBV27 and TRBJ1-2, with D unresolved. V was trimmed by 3 bases and J by 2 bases, leaving 7 bases between them. Germline lookup yields CDR1 MNHEY and CDR2 SMNVEV (reference sequence). This CDR3 spans 13 amino acids.

The chain couples TRBV27 to TRBJ2-1; TRBD2 matches at 7 bases. This CDR3 region has 14 residues. Germline CDR1 reads MNHEY; CDR2 reads SMNVEV (reference sequence). V shed 5 bases and J 9 bases; nucleotides not matched to a gene: 10. The CDR3 region is CASSPPPWGGEQFF. CDR3 coding DNA: TGTGCCAGCAGTCCGCCCCCTTGGGGGGGTGAGCAGTTCTTC.

This chain uses TRBV4-1 with TRBJ1-4, with TRBD1 matching over 8 bases. This CDR3 is built from 17 residues. Germline CDR1 reads MGHRA; CDR2 reads YSYEKL. V shed 2 bases, J shed 10 bases, and the junction held 15 bases outside the gene matches. This chain's CDR3 is CASSQPQRTGRVRKLFF. The CDR3 region has the DNA TGCGCCAGCAGCCAACCCCAGAGGACAGGGCGGGTTCGAAAACTGTTTTTT.

This clone has only one observation. The CDR3 is CASSLGLSPDTEAFF. The CDR3 DNA reads as TGTGCCAGCAGTCTTGGGTTGTCACCCGACACTGAAGCTTTCTTT. V and J are TRBV27 and TRBJ1-1; D unresolved. The germline V gene encodes CDR1 MNHEY and CDR2 SMNVEV (reference sequence). Trimming stripped 5 bases from V and 3 bases from J, with 16 bases between. The CDR3 contains 15 residues.

On this clone itself: Other nucleotide sequences from this sample produce the same CDR3. The V call is TRBV28, the J call TRBJ1-5, with D perhaps TRBD1 (6 bases). Germline values: CDR1 MDHEN, CDR2 SYDVKM. The CDR3 consists of 14 residues. The ends were cut back, 2 bases at V and 7 bases at J, with 12 bases in the middle. CDR3 sequence reads: CASSLVRGDQPQHF. CDR3 DNA sequence: TGTGCCAGCAGTTTAGTGAGGGGGGACCAGCCCCAGCATTTT.

The J gene is TRBJ2-4, the V gene TRBV27; D possibly uses TRBD1 or TRBD2 (7 bases each). Trimming pared 6 bases from V and 5 bases from J, leaving 11 bases between. Germline V CDR1 and CDR2: MNHEY, SMNVEV (reference sequence). This CDR3 has 13 amino acids. CDR3 nucleotides: TGTGCCAGCAGGGGGAGGGGGCAAAACATTCAGTACTTC. Its translation: CASRGRGQNIQYF.

The V call is TRBV5-6, the J call TRBJ2-1, with a weak D call TRBD2 (6 bases). The CDR3 length is 14 residues. CDR1 and CDR2 from the germline V gene are SGHDT and YYEEEE. V lost 3 bases to trimming and J lost 7 bases, with 14 bases between them. The CDR3: CASSWSLAVNEQFF. CDR3 in DNA: TGTGCCAGCAGCTGGAGCTTAGCGGTGAATGAGCAGTTCTTC.

This rearrangement joins TRBV28 to TRBJ2-1; D remains ambiguous. This CDR3 contains 14 residues. Germline V gene data show CDR1 as MDHEN and CDR2 as SYDVKM. V gave up 8 bases and J gave up 0 bases, with 11 bases separating them. The DNA for the CDR3 is TGTGCCAGCCGTTCGAGGAGCTCCTACAATGAGCAGTTCTTC. This translates into CASRSRSSYNEQFF.